Given below is one TCR beta chain in context. Its antigen is unidentified. As CD8+CD4-CCR7+CD45RA+ cells, naive CD8 T cells were sorted. With listed TCR primers and previously described methods, bulk TCR libraries were prepared. TCRdb re-analysed the PCR reads in MiXCR, keeping a single row per CDR3 protein. The profile shows 300,000 to 400,000 distinct CDR3 sequences, about 23% of them singletons. The data were taken from a study of molecular identifiers for immune sequencing clone quantification. Whole-study context: RNA from approximately 20,000 or 98,000 naive CD8 cells was split five ways in replicates, with four sequenced.

Findings and caveats of the study: Clones that had above 20 RNA copies took up over 99% of effector molecules but under 1% in naive cells.

The V segment lost 2 bases and the J segment 5 bases; nucleotides outside the gene matches: 2. The CDR3 spans 13 residues. CDR1 and CDR2 from the germline V gene are MNHEY and SVGAGI. This sequence originates from a human donor in good health. Some libraries in this study had Jurkat cell RNA spiked in. The V and J genes are TRBV6-5 and TRBJ2-5; 7 bases are a match to TRBD1. Sequences were obtained from naive CD8+ T cells from blood, with Jurkat cell RNA spiked in. Described subset: FACS-sorted CD8+CD4-CCR7+CD45RA+ naive T cells. The CDR3 reads CASSYDRVETQYF. The CDR3 DNA sequence: TGTGCCAGCAGTTACGACAGGGTGGAGACCCAGTACTTC.